Listed below are T cell receptor beta chains from one sample, sequenced in a study of radiotherapy plus CTLA-4 blockade in lung cancer. The assay was immunoSEQ multiplex PCR, and TCRdb's table has in-frame clones only and misses some. This table has 55,000 to 75,000 clones, 76% appearing once. The sample consisted of peripheral blood, taken from a patient treated with radiotherapy plus ipilimumab. The receptors originated from a human donor with non-small cell lung cancer whose response to radiotherapy plus ipilimumab could not be evaluated. Some clones in this sample may be carry-over from other donors' samples. Both conserved end residues are part of each CDR3. The order of the fields is V gene, D gene, J gene, clone size, CDR3 protein. A D gene is named only where the DNA matches it firmly. For some rows the clone size is stated as once, few or many, or as a class when expanded; others skip it.

>TRBV18|TRBD1|TRBJ1-3|-
CASSPQGARHGNTIYF
>TRBV5-1|-|TRBJ2-3|-
CASSFSPGGTDTQYF
>TRBV27|-|TRBJ1-6|few
CASSPSSYNSPLHF
>TRBV6-6|TRBD1|-|-
CASTHRGPFTYEQYF
>TRBV20-1|-|TRBJ1-2|-
CSADSNYGYTF
>TRBV5-6|TRBD1|TRBJ2-4|-
CASSGQGAKNIQYF
>TRBV18|-|TRBJ2-4|-
CASSQRSPRDNIQYF
>TRBV27|-|TRBJ2-1|-
CASSRGSYNEQFF
>TRBV5-6|TRBD1|TRBJ2-7|-
CASSIPLTGTYEQYF
>TRBV5-4|TRBD1|TRBJ1-3|-
CASSYRGQGGVGGNTIYF
>TRBV7-3|-|TRBJ1-6|-
CASSLTSSGYNSPLHF
>TRBV10-3|-|TRBJ2-5|-
CAISESGGEETQYF
>TRBV14|TRBD2|TRBJ2-2|-
CASSRTSGDTGELFF
>TRBV9|-|-|-
CASSRAAGSRYEQYF
>TRBV4-1|-|TRBJ1-5|few
CASSQLGDQPQHF
>TRBV7-2|-|TRBJ1-2|once
CASRQDILGYTF
>TRBV5-6|-|TRBJ1-2|-
CASSLGGGSNGYTF
>TRBV11-3|-|TRBJ1-1|-
CASSPTGHTEAFF
>TRBV7-7|TRBD2|TRBJ2-1|-
CASSPSGASYNEQFF
>TRBV10-3|TRBD1|TRBJ1-4|-
CAISDRAAHEKLFF
>TRBV7-9|TRBD2|TRBJ2-3|-
CASSLDLTSGGATDTQYF
>TRBV28|-|TRBJ1-1|-
CASTQGAGLSSTEAFF
>TRBV2|-|TRBJ1-4|-
CASRASGQPNEKLFF
>TRBV5-6|TRBD1|TRBJ1-6|-
CASSAGTESSYNSPLHF
>TRBV4-1|TRBD2|TRBJ2-5|-
CASTRSGGSQETQYF
>TRBV18|-|TRBJ2-7|-
CASSPPLQAYEQYF
>TRBV10-3|TRBD2|TRBJ2-1|-
CAIRASGFGNEQFF